Below, 17 T cell receptor beta chains from the same sample are listed, as sequenced in a study of quantifying T cell responses using KT2 cells. Study context: Reverse transcription used primers in the TCR alpha and beta constant regions.

The cDNA 3' end received a ligated oligonucleotide with a UMI. An equimolar mix of RC1.1 and RC1.2 primed the beta chain across TRBC1 and TRBC2. TCRdb re-called the UMI-ligation and nested PCR reads with MiXCR, one entry per CDR3 protein. The repertoire consists of around 44,000 distinct CDR3 sequences, with about a sixth occurring once and the leading ten covering roughly two fifths. Sequencing was done on a sample of PBMCs spiked with cells of the T cell clone KT2. The receptors shown here come from a human donor.

The chain has TRBV2 and TRBJ2-5; possibly TRBD2 for D (6 bases). V lost 4 bases and J 5 bases, leaving 17 bases between the germline ends. Germline CDR1 SNHLY, CDR2 FYNNEI. The CDR3 consists of 15 residues. CDR3 region: CASSASGTGGETQYF. CDR3 nucleotide sequence: TGTGCCAGCAGTGCCTCCGGGACTGGGGGGGAGACCCAGTACTTC. Drawing the rest from reference TRBV2 and TRBJ2-5, the complete variable domain is EPEVTQTPSHQVTQMGQEVILRCVPISNHLYFYWYRQILGQKVEFLVSFYNNEISEKSEIFDDQFSVERPDGSNFTLKIRSTKLEDSAMYFCASSASGTGGETQYFGPGTRLLVL.

The genes are TRBV20-1 and TRBJ1-6; tentative D call: TRBD1 (5 bases). This CDR3 spans 15 amino acids. CDR1 is DFQATT and CDR2 is SNEGSKA in the germline V gene (reference sequence). The ends were cut back, 0 bases at V and 10 bases at J, with 16 bases in the middle. The CDR3 DNA is TGCAGTGCTAGAGATGGACGGCAGGGAGACTCACCCCTCCACTTT. Residues: CSARDGRQGDSPLHF.

This clonotype has a handful of counts. The rearrangement uses TRBV27 and TRBJ2-3, with 10 bases fitting TRBD2. The V and J ends lost 0 bases and 1 base, in that order; junction bases with no gene match: 22. Germline lookup yields CDR1 MNHEY and CDR2 SMNVEV (reference sequence). This CDR3 has 23 residues. Written as DNA, the CDR3 is TGTGCCAGCAGTTTATCGGCGGGGGGATGGGGTCTAGCGGGGGCCAGAGGCACAGATACGCAGTATTTT. Translation gives CASSLSAGGWGLAGARGTDTQYF.

This clonotype has a handful of counts. The chain employs TRBV29-1 and TRBJ2-3; 11 bases are a match to TRBD2. V lost 5 bases, J lost 0 bases, and 4 bases stayed unmatched. Germline V gene data show CDR1 as SQVTM and CDR2 as ANQGSEA. The CDR3 is 15 residues long. CDR3 sequence: CSVLSSGGSTDTQYF. DNA for the CDR3: TGCAGCGTTTTATCTAGCGGGGGGAGCACAGATACGCAGTATTTT.

This clonotype was recorded a few times. The V gene is TRBV18, the J gene TRBJ2-7; weak D call: TRBD2 (6 bases). V dropped 3 bases and J dropped 4 bases, with 13 bases sitting between them. Looked up from germline, CDR1 is KGHSH and CDR2 is LQKENI. The CDR3 covers 14 residues. CDR3 sequence (DNA): TGTGCCAGCTCACCGAACGATCGGGAGTACGAGCAGTACTTC. Its translation is CASSPNDREYEQYF.

CDR3 region: CASSVGSRTDTQYF. The DNA of the CDR3 is TGTGCCAGCAGTGTTGGCTCACGCACAGATACGCAGTATTTT. The V and J genes are TRBV2 and TRBJ2-3; D ambiguous. Germline CDR1 SNHLY, CDR2 FYNNEI. The CDR3 is 14 amino acids. The ends were cut back, 4 bases at V and 1 base at J, with 9 bases in the middle.

This clonotype came up a few times. The chain links TRBV6-1 to TRBJ1-5; 7 positions match TRBD1. This CDR3 is built from 16 residues. J was trimmed by 2 bases and V by 4 bases; bases with no gene match: 8. Germline CDR1 is MNHNS and CDR2 is SASEGT. The CDR3 bases are TGTGCCAGCAGTGGAGGGGGCATCGGGGGCAATCAGCCCCAGCATTTT. It encodes CASSGGGIGGNQPQHF.

This chain connects TRBV2 to TRBJ2-1, with D perhaps TRBD1 (6 bases). Trimming cost V 6 bases and J 5 bases, with 17 bases left between them. The CDR3 spans 15 residues. Germline V CDR1 and CDR2: SNHLY, FYNNEI. The CDR3 nucleotides are TGTGCCAGCAGGCTGGGGGCGTTAGGAAACAATGAGCAGTTCTTC. Amino acid sequence: CASRLGALGNNEQFF.

This chain joins TRBV5-1 and TRBJ1-1; 7 bases align to TRBD1. V was pared by 3 bases and J by 2 bases, with 10 bases of the junction left unmatched. Germline loops: CDR1 SGHRS, CDR2 YFSETQ. The CDR3 totals 16 residues. The DNA of the CDR3 is TGCGCCAGCAGCTGGGGGGGACAGACCCTTAACACTGAAGCTTTCTTT. It encodes CASSWGGQTLNTEAFF.

This sequence joins TRBV6-1 and TRBJ1-1; a possible D gene is TRBD1 (6 bases). The CDR3 runs 13 residues. V lost 6 bases to trimming and J lost 1 base, with 9 bases between them. Looked up from germline, CDR1 is MNHNS and CDR2 is SASEGT. CDR3 DNA: TGTGCCAGCAGCAGGGGAAAGAACACTGAAGCTTTCTTT. This sequence encodes CASSRGKNTEAFF.

This clonotype was seen once. The J gene is TRBJ1-1, the V gene TRBV5-1, with D possibly TRBD1 on 5 matching bases. Per the germline V gene, CDR1 is SGHRS and CDR2 is YFSETQ. V was cut by 0 bases and J by 4 bases, with 13 bases left in between. The CDR3 totals 15 residues. CDR3 loop: CASSLAQGGGTEAFF. The CDR3 nucleotides read TGCGCCAGCAGCTTGGCCCAGGGAGGAGGCACTGAAGCTTTCTTT.

The chain links TRBV20-1 to TRBJ2-3; D may be TRBD1 or TRBD2 (5 bases each). The CDR3 is 15 residues long. The germline V and J ends were trimmed by 4 bases and 2 bases, with 16 bases remaining between them. Germline V gene data show CDR1 as DFQATT and CDR2 as SNEGSKA (reference sequence). The CDR3 protein is CSAIPRDHYTDTQYF. The CDR3 DNA follows: TGCAGTGCTATCCCCCGGGACCATTACACAGATACGCAGTATTTT.

This clonotype was seen a few times. The gene calls are TRBV20-1 and TRBJ2-7, with D perhaps TRBD1 or TRBD2 (5 bases each). This CDR3 is 13 amino acids long. The ends were cut back, 4 bases at V and 2 bases at J, with 12 bases in the middle. In germline, CDR1 is DFQATT, CDR2 SNEGSKA (reference sequence). The CDR3 DNA sequence: TGCAGTGCTAAGAGTGGGGGACCCTACGAGCAGTACTTC. Amino acids: CSAKSGGPYEQYF.

The table lists this clonotype with a few counts. J is TRBJ1-1 and V is TRBV3-1, with TRBD1 as a possible D gene (5 bases). CDR1 is LGHDT and CDR2 is YNNKEL in the germline V gene (reference sequence). V gave up 1 base and J gave up 5 bases, with 20 bases separating them. CDR3 length: 17 amino acids. The CDR3 bases are TGTGCCAGCAGCCAAGGCTATGGGAGACGCGGGGGGACTGAAGCTTTCTTT. Translated, it gives CASSQGYGRRGGTEAFF. The complete variable domain, with remaining parts taken from reference TRBV3-1 and TRBJ1-1, reads DTAVSQTPKYLVTQMGNDKSIKCEQNLGHDTMYWYKQDSKKFLKIMFSYNNKELIINETVPNRFSPKSPDKAHLNLHINSLELGDSAVYFCASSQGYGRRGGTEAFFGQGTRLTVV.

The genes are TRBV10-3 and TRBJ2-3, with 8 positions matching TRBD2. Losses at the gene ends were 6 bases for V and 4 bases for J; bases not matched to a gene: 3. Germline values: CDR1 ENHRY, CDR2 SYGVKD. The CDR3 loop spans 13 amino acids. CDR3 nucleotides: TGTGCCATCAGCGGGGGGGCAGCAGATACGCAGTATTTT. It is translated as CAISGGAADTQYF.

This clonotype was recorded many times. The chain couples TRBV7-9 to TRBJ1-6, with 10 bases lining up with TRBD1. The germline CDR1 and CDR2 sequences are SEHNR and FQNEAQ (reference sequence). V shed 5 bases, J shed 7 bases, and the junction held 5 bases outside the gene matches. The CDR3 has 15 residues. The CDR3 DNA is TGTGCCAGCAGCGTCGGGACAGGGGCCAATTCACCCCTCCACTTT. This sequence encodes CASSVGTGANSPLHF.

This clonotype came up once. The V call is TRBV7-2, the J call TRBJ1-3; D call uncertain. Germline assignment: CDR1 SGHTA and CDR2 FQGNSA. The CDR3 length is 17 residues. Trimming removed 5 bases from V and 2 bases from J, with 19 bases in between. CDR3 sequence (DNA): TGTGCCAGCAGCCCTTCAGCCCCCGACGAAACTGGAAACACCATATATTTT. It yields the protein CASSPSAPDETGNTIYF.